This TCR beta chain was observed in a study of blood T cell repertoires in COVID-19 (dated by TCRdb to 2020 to 2021). General notes on the study: Samples from collaborators originated in the United States, Italy and Spain and spanned both the acute and convalescent phases of COVID-19. The material from the prospective study consisted of cDNA or gDNA derived from T cells, B-cell-depleted T cells, or PBMCs. Subjects who had been exposed to COVID-19, were actively infected with it, or had recovered from it provided the deeply sampled blood TCRbeta repertoires that made up the dataset. The repertoires were released in a freely available public database intended as a resource for research on the immune response to SARS-CoV-2. Samples came from the ongoing ImmuneRACE study (first 160 participants) plus 1,254 subjects from 6 global collaborators. A de-identified subject ID, COVID-19 status, age in years and sex were almost always included in the sample metadata. Where HLA class I and class II types were available, the types were taken from metadata supplied by the sample provider, not from assay-based typing. What the work shows at the level of the full study, not this receptor alone: The quantity of clinical and demographic metadata differed by source and by participant and was supplied without curation.

A remark on this clone: No cognate antigen has been identified for it. No base quality values were provided; no much bigger clone lies one nucleotide off.

One collaborating source in Seattle enrolled patients during active infection and followed them longitudinally through the course of disease. The collaborating institutions used their own protocols to collect whole blood in K2EDTA tubes. Collaborator samples were shipped for TCRbeta analysis as frozen whole blood, isolated PBMCs, or DNA extracted from either sample type. TCRbeta CDR3 regions were amplified from genomic DNA by means of the immunoSEQ Assay, a bias-controlled multiplex PCR. As for the authors' bioinformatics: The number of nucleated cells in each sample was estimated from the amplification of reference gene primers within the assay. To quantify the absolute abundance of each unique TCRbeta CDR3 rearrangement, sequence reads were collapsed and filtered. For each sample, productive Simpson clonality was calculated as the square root of Simpson's diversity index across productive rearrangements. TCRdb retrieved this table from immuneACCESS and kept in-frame rearrangements only. Not all clones are present; in checked studies, unresolved V genes account for under half, and no reason is known for the remainder. That table supplies the V and J calls and clone size; D and trimming were determined from the DNA. Present in this sample are over 70,000 clones, approximately 83% of which were seen just once. The top ten clonotypes cover 6.5% to 7.5% of the sample.

This receptor was obtained from a man aged 30 to 39 with COVID-19, enrolled during active disease. Material for sequencing was peripheral blood.

The CDR3 here reads CASNTEGVYGYTF. The base sequence is TGTGCCAGTAACACTGAGGGGGTCTATGGCTACACCTTC. The receptor chain draws on TRBV19 and TRBJ1-2; the D region possibly corresponds to TRBD1 (6 bases align). Spanning cysteine to phenylalanine, the CDR3 consists of 13 amino acids. Only the CDR3 DNA is retained, 39 bases long and in frame from the first base. The germline V gene (reference sequence) specifies LNHDA as CDR1 and SQIVND as CDR2. Cut back by 7 bases and 4 bases, the V and J ends lie 13 bases apart.